Listed below are T cell receptor beta chains from one sample, sequenced in a study of T cell responses to AZD1222 COVID-19 vaccine. The repertoire was sequenced with immunoSEQ multiplex PCR; TCRdb's copy has only in-frame clones and lacks some. Found here are about 150,000 clones, 90% of them singletons; the top ten hold less than 2%. The starting material was peripheral blood, obtained on day 0 of AZD1222 vaccination. The receptors come from an adult in good health. The CDR3 runs from the conserved cysteine through the conserved F or W. Fields, in order: V gene, D gene, clone size, CDR3 protein. D genes are given only for firm matches. The listing skips clone size in some rows; elsewhere it reads once, few, many or a size class.

TRBV6-2/TRBV6-3	-	-	CASSSSERDAQYF
TRBV11-2	TRBD1	-	CASSPRTGGIGQPQHF
TRBV7-9	-	-	CASSPTVTNTEAFF
TRBV7-3	-	-	CASSLIVGWEQYF
TRBV20-1	TRBD2	-	CSASPTSGKSDTQYF
TRBV2	-	few	CASRQEGGNYGYTF
TRBV27	-	-	CASSAKLRMAEAFF
TRBV7-9	-	-	CASSPTPRSYNEQFF
TRBV29-1	TRBD1	-	CSVEVRQGRDYEQYF
TRBV6-5	-	-	CASSYLAGRSYEQYF
TRBV2	-	-	CASSEAGALEQFF
TRBV7-7	TRBD1	-	CASSSWTGVGELFF
TRBV5-4	-	-	CASSLYTGANVLTF
TRBV7-2	-	-	CASRTSNNSPLHF
TRBV4-2	-	-	CASSPGGLIYGYTF
TRBV27	-	-	CASSLSARANVLTF
TRBV6-2/TRBV6-3	TRBD2	once	CASSQILAGGRETQYF
TRBV7-3	-	-	CASSLAARSYNEQFF
TRBV5-5	-	-	CASSPRGKANTGELFF
TRBV28	TRBD1	-	CASSLYPQGAYEQYF
TRBV28	-	-	CASSLRGFNNEQFF
TRBV7-9	TRBD1	-	CASSLSGGDGYTF
TRBV28	-	-	CASSPRPYEQYF
TRBV2	TRBD1	few	CASRGDRDYGYTF
TRBV29-1	-	-	CSAGQPQETQYF
TRBV21-1	-	once	CASSKNTGLAGGSSYEQYF
TRBV6-2/TRBV6-3	-	once	CASSYSGGAEAFF
TRBV13	-	-	CASSPRQDPTYEQYF
TRBV5-4	-	-	CASSSRNLGTEAFF
TRBV6-1	-	few	CASSEETSGYETQYF
TRBV23-1	-	-	CASSQWKPTTYNEQFF
TRBV28	-	-	CVTRGSTYEQYF
TRBV27	-	-	CASSNNLNQPQHF
TRBV13	-	once	CASSLGFGQPQHF
TRBV28	TRBD2	once	CASISGDSGATYEQYF
TRBV4-3	-	-	CASSRGLNNSPLHF
TRBV29-1	TRBD2	-	CSVEGLAGVHEQFF